A single sample is the source of the 17 T cell receptor beta chains below, sequenced in a study of T-cell reconstitution after alpha-beta-depleted transplantation in children. It was with unique molecular identifiers that the TCRbeta library was prepared. TCRdb re-called the PCR reads through MiXCR, storing one row per CDR3 protein. Among roughly 610,000 distinct CDR3 sequences, roughly a tenth were seen once, and the ten largest hold less than 5%. Material: PBMCs from the stem cell graft donor, obtained from the stem cell graft. All receptors come from a human donor who donated a stem cell graft to a child with acute myeloid leukemia.

V usage is TRBV20-1 and J usage is TRBJ2-1; D perhaps matches TRBD2 (5 bases). The CDR3 totals 18 residues. Trimming pared 3 bases from V and 3 bases from J, leaving 24 bases between. CDR1 is DFQATT, CDR2 SNEGSKA, per germline (reference sequence). The CDR3 is CSAREMILKRRDYNEQFF. CDR3 DNA: TGCAGTGCTAGGGAGATGATCTTAAAGCGGAGAGACTACAATGAGCAGTTCTTC.

The chain links TRBV9 to TRBJ2-1; weak D call: TRBD2 (5 bases). Germline-derived CDR1 and CDR2 are SGDLS and YYNGEE. This CDR3 spans 16 amino acids. Trimming cost V 4 bases and J 2 bases, with 16 bases left between them. This CDR3 reads CASSPGLPGPYNEQFF. DNA for the CDR3: TGTGCCAGCAGCCCCGGACTCCCAGGACCCTACAATGAGCAGTTCTTC.

This clonotype was detected ten times or more. Here the CDR3 DNA reads TGCGCCAGCAGCTTCCAGGGTGTTATGGTAGGCACAGATACGCAGTATTTT. Encoded protein: CASSFQGVMVGTDTQYF. V is TRBV5-1 and J is TRBJ2-3; D might be TRBD1 (5 bases). This CDR3 contains 17 residues. The germline V and J ends were trimmed by 2 bases and 1 base, with 17 bases remaining between them. CDR1 and CDR2 (germline): SGHRS, YFSETQ.

This clonotype showed up just a few times. This sequence joins TRBV4-3 and TRBJ2-3; 7 bases are shared with TRBD1. This CDR3 contains 15 residues. In germline, CDR1 is LGHNA, CDR2 YSLEER. J was trimmed by 5 bases and V by 1 base; bases with no gene match: 6. CDR3 nucleotides: TGCGCCAGCAGCCAAGCAGGGCGGACAGGAGATACGCAGTATTTT. It translates to CASSQAGRTGDTQYF.

This clonotype was seen ten or more times. The CDR3 reads CAIKVSGGNTDTQYF. The CDR3, as DNA: TGTGCCATCAAAGTTTCGGGCGGGAACACAGATACGCAGTATTTT. This rearrangement joins TRBV10-3 to TRBJ2-3; D possibly corresponds to TRBD2 (6 bases). This CDR3 region has 15 residues. Trimming removed 7 bases at V and 2 bases at J, with 16 bases between. Germline CDR1 is ENHRY and CDR2 is SYGVKD.

This clonotype was counted ten times or more. V is TRBV6-5 and J is TRBJ2-1, with TRBD2 as a possible D gene (5 bases). V lost 2 bases and J 6 bases, leaving 14 bases between the germline ends. Germline-derived CDR1 and CDR2 are MNHEY and SVGAGI. This CDR3 contains 15 residues. This CDR3 reads CASSYRPGGGNEQFF. The CDR3 DNA reads as TGTGCCAGCAGTTACCGGCCCGGAGGTGGCAATGAGCAGTTCTTC.

This clonotype was observed a handful of times. The chain employs TRBV19 and TRBJ2-1; D uncertain. The CDR3 is made up of 15 amino acids. Germline V gives CDR1 LNHDA, CDR2 SQIVND (reference sequence). V was clipped by 3 bases and J by 0 bases, with 9 bases between them. The CDR3 spells CASSIRRSSYNEQFF. The CDR3 DNA reads as TGTGCCAGTAGTATCCGGCGGAGCTCCTACAATGAGCAGTTCTTC.

This chain links TRBV28 with TRBJ2-7; D possibly corresponds to TRBD2 (6 bases). The V end lost 2 bases, the J end lost 9 bases, and 20 bases lay between the germline ends. The CDR3 covers 15 residues. Germline CDR1 reads MDHEN; CDR2 reads SYDVKM. The CDR3 DNA is TGTGCCAGCAGTTTAATCCGAACGGGAGTCGAAGGGCAGTACTTC. Its protein is CASSLIRTGVEGQYF.

This clonotype came up many times. This sequence joins TRBV20-1 and TRBJ2-1; 9 bases align to TRBD2. V shed 0 bases and J 6 bases; nucleotides not matched to a gene: 12. The CDR3 is made up of 17 amino acids. Germline CDR1 and CDR2: DFQATT and SNEGSKA (reference sequence). CDR3 in DNA: TGCAGTGCTAGAGAAAGAGAGGCTAGCGGGGTTGGCAATGAGCAGTTCTTC. Its translation: CSAREREASGVGNEQFF.

The genes are TRBV3-1 and TRBJ2-3; TRBD2 might be the D (6 bases). Germline loops: CDR1 LGHDT, CDR2 YNNKEL (reference sequence). The V and J ends lost 3 bases and 4 bases respectively, with 8 bases between them. This CDR3 is 13 amino acids long. CDR3 DNA: TGTGCCAGCAGCCAGCGGGGCGCAGATACGCAGTATTTT. Translated: CASSQRGADTQYF.

This clonotype was seen more than once but under ten times. The chain is built from TRBV12-3 or TRBV12-4 and TRBJ2-1, with 7 positions matching TRBD2. Trimming removed 7 bases from V and 3 bases from J; junction bases left unmatched: 12. CDR3 length: 16 residues. CDR3 DNA: TGTGCCAGCAATATTTATTGGGCTAGCGGCTACAATGAGCAGTTCTTC. It codes for CASNIYWASGYNEQFF.

This clonotype came up many times. The chain employs TRBV5-1 and TRBJ2-1; TRBD2 matches at 12 bases. With 2 bases clipped from V and 1 base from J, the junction kept 1 base outside the gene matches. The CDR3 consists of 16 residues. In germline, CDR1 is SGHRS, CDR2 YFSETQ. The CDR3 sequence is CASSFGLAGSYNEQFF. The CDR3 DNA reads as TGCGCCAGCAGCTTTGGACTAGCGGGGTCCTACAATGAGCAGTTCTTC.

The chain uses TRBV29-1 and TRBJ2-1, with 9 bases that match TRBD1. Germline values: CDR1 SQVTM, CDR2 ANQGSEA. The CDR3 sequence is 15 residues long. Unmatched junction bases numbered 5, after V lost 5 bases and J lost 0 bases. CDR3 sequence reads: CSVPPDRGSYNEQFF. In DNA, the CDR3 is TGCAGCGTTCCCCCGGACAGGGGCTCCTACAATGAGCAGTTCTTC.

The chain joins TRBV6-1 to TRBJ1-6, with D hard to call. Germline values: CDR1 MNHNS, CDR2 SASEGT. The V gene lost 5 bases and the J gene lost 9 bases, with 20 bases spanning the gap. This CDR3 is 16 amino acids long. The CDR3 sequence is CASSLPPTPSSSPLHF. The CDR3 DNA reads TGTGCCAGCAGTCTCCCTCCGACACCTAGTAGTTCACCCCTCCACTTT.

V and J are TRBV25-1 and TRBJ1-4, with a possible D match to TRBD1 (6 bases). The germline CDR1 and CDR2 sequences are MGHDK and SYGVNS. The CDR3 spans 13 residues. Trimming took 6 bases from V and 7 from J, leaving 12 bases between them. CDR3 amino acids: CASSPTGSEKLFF. CDR3 DNA sequence: TGTGCCAGCAGCCCCACAGGGAGTGAAAAACTGTTTTTT.

This clonotype was seen a handful of times. V usage is TRBV5-1 and J usage is TRBJ1-4; the D is unclear. V lost 5 bases to trimming and J lost 7 bases, with 18 bases between them. The CDR3 runs 15 residues. The germline gives CDR1 SGHRS, CDR2 YFSETQ. The chain's CDR3 is CASSLDGFGSEKLFF. CDR3 in DNA: TGCGCCAGCAGTCTGGACGGTTTCGGGAGTGAAAAACTGTTTTTT.

This clonotype was seen at least ten times. The V call is TRBV27, the J call TRBJ2-1; D gene unclear. V lost 0 bases and J lost 8, with 2 bases in between. CDR1 and CDR2 (germline): MNHEY, SMNVEV (reference sequence). The CDR3 is made up of 11 amino acids. CDR3: CASSLSDEQFF. The CDR3 DNA reads as TGTGCCAGCAGTTTATCGGATGAGCAGTTCTTC.